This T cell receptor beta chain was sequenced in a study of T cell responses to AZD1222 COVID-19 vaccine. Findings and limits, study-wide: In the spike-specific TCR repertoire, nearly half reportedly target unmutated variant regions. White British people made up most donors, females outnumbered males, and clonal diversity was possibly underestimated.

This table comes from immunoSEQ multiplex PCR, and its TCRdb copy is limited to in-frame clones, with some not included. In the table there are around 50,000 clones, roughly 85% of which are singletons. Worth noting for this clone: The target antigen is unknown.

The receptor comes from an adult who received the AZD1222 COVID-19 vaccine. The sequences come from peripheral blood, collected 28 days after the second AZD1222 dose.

CDR3 in amino acids: CASSLPGQVPYEQYF. In DNA, the CDR3 is TGTGCCAGCAGTCTCCCGGGACAGGTCCCTTACGAGCAGTACTTC. The chain couples TRBV27 to TRBJ2-7, with 8 bases aligning to TRBD1. CDR3 size: 15 residues. Trimming at V came to 5 bases and at J to 4 bases, leaving 10 bases not matched to a gene. In germline, CDR1 is MNHEY, CDR2 SMNVEV (reference sequence).